The source of this T cell receptor beta chain is a study of CD8 T cells in Susac syndrome. Blood CD8+ and CD4+ T cells underwent high-throughput TCR beta sequencing. The multiple sclerosis control cohort comprised treatment-naive individuals presenting with stable or active relapsing-remitting disease. 0.5 to 1 ug RNA was reverse transcribed with random hexamers. It was immunoSEQ multiplex PCR that amplified TCR beta CDR3 across 54 Vbeta and 13 Jbeta. TCRdb reprocessed the immunoSEQ multiplex PCR reads via MiXCR and lists one record per CDR3 protein. This table has approximately 150,000 distinct CDR3 sequences, about 93% appearing once. V gave up 0 bases and J gave up 5 bases, with 10 bases separating them. This CDR3 has 13 residues. The germline CDR1 and CDR2 sequences are GTSNPN and SVGIG (reference sequence).

The clonotype was recovered from a human donor with multiple sclerosis. Specimen: CD4+ T cells from PBMCs. The V gene is TRBV30, the J gene TRBJ1-1, with D unresolved. CDR3 sequence reads: CAWSVSLGTEAFF. The DNA for the CDR3 is TGTGCCTGGAGTGTATCCTTAGGGACTGAAGCTTTCTTT.